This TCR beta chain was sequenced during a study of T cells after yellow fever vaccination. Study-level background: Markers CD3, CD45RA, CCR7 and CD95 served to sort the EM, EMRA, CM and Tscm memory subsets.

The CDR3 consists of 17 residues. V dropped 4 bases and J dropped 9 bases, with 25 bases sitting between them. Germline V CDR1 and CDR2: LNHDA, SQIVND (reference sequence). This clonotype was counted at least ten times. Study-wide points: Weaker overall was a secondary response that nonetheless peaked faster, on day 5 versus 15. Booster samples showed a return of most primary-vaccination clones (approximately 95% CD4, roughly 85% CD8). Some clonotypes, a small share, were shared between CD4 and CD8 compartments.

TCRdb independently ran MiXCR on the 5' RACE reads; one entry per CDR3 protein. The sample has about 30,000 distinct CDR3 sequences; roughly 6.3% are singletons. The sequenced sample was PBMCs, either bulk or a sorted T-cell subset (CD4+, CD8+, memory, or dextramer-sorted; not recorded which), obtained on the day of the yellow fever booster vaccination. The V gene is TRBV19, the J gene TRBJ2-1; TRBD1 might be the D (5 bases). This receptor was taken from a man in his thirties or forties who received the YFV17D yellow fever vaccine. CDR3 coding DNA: TGTGCCAGTAGTACCGTGACAGTCATTAGCCCCCCGAGTGAGCAGTTCTTC. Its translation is CASSTVTVISPPSEQFF.